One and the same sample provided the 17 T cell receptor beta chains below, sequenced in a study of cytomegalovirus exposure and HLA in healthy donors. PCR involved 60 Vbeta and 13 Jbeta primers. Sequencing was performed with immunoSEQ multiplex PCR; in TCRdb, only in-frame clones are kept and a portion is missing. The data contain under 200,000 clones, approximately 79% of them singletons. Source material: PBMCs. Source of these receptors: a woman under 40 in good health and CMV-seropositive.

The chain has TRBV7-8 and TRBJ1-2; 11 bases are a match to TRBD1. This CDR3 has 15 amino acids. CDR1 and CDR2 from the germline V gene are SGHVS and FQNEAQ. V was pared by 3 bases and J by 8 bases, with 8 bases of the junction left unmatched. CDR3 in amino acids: CASSFLPGTGGGYTF. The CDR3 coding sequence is TGTGCCAGCAGCTTCCTTCCCGGGACAGGGGGGGGCTACACCTTC.

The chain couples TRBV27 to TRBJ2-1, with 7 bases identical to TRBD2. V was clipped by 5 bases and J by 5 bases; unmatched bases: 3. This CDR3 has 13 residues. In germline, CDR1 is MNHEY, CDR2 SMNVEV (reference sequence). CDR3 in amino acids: CASSKLAHNEQFF. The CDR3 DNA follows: TGTGCCAGCAGTAAACTAGCGCACAATGAGCAGTTCTTC.

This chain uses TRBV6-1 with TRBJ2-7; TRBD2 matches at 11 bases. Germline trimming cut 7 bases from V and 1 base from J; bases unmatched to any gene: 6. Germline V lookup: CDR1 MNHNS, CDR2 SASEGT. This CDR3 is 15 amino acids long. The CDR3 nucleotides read TGTGCCAGCATCTCCGGGACTAGCGGTTCCTACGAGCAGTACTTC. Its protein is CASISGTSGSYEQYF.

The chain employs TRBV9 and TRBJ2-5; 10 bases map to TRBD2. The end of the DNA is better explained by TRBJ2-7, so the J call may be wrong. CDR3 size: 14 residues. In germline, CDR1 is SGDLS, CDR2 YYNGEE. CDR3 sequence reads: CASSVEVAGGEQYF. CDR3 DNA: TGTGCCAGCAGCGTGGAGGTAGCGGGAGGCGAGCAGTACTTC.

The CDR3 is CSVVDMDGRAFF. In nucleotides, the CDR3 is TGCAGCGTAGTTGACATGGATGGGAGAGCTTTCTTT. The J gene is TRBJ1-1, the V gene TRBV29-1; D gene uncertain. CDR3 size: 12 residues. V was cut by 6 bases and J by 10 bases, with 18 bases left in between. CDR1 and CDR2 from the germline V gene are SQVTM and ANQGSEA.

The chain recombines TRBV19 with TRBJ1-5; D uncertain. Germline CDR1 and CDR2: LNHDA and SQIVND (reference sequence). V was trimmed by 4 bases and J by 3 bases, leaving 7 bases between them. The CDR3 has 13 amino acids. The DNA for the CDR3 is TGTGCCAGTAGTAAGTCAGTCAATCAGCCCCAGCATTTT. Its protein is CASSKSVNQPQHF.

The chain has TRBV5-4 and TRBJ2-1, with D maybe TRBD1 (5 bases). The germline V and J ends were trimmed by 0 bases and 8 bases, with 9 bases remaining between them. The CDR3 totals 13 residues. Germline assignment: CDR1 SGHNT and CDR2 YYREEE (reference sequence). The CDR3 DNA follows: TGTGCCAGCAGCTTGGAGGGGATCGATGAGCAGTTCTTC. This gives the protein CASSLEGIDEQFF.

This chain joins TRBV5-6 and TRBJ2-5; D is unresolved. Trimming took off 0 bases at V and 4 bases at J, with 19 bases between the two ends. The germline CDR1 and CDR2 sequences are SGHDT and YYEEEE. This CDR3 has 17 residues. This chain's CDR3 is CASSLAGKVVGPETQYF. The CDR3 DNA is TGTGCCAGCAGCTTGGCCGGTAAGGTAGTTGGGCCAGAGACCCAGTACTTC.

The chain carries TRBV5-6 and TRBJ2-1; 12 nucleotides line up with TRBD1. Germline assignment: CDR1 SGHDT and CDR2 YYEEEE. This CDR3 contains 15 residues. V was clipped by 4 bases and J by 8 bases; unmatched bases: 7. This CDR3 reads CASSPGQGARDEQFF. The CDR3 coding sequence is TGTGCCAGCAGCCCGGGACAGGGGGCTAGGGATGAGCAGTTCTTC.

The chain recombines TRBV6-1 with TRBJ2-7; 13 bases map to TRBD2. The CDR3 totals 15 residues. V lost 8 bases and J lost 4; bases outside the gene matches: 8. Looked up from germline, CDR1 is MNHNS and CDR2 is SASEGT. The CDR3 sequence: CASWGLAGLKYEQYF. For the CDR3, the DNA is TGTGCCAGCTGGGGACTAGCGGGACTTAAATACGAGCAGTACTTC.

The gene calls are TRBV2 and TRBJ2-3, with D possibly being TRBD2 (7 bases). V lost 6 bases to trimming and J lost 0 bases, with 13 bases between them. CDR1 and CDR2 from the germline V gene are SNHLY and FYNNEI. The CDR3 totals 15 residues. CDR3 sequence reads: CASREGGASTDTQYF. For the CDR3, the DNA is TGTGCCAGCAGGGAGGGGGGGGCCAGCACAGATACGCAGTATTTT.

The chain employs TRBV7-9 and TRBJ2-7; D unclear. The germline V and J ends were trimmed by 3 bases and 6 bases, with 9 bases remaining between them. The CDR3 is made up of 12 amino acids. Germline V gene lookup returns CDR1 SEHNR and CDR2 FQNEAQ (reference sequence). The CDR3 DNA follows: TGTGCCAGCAGCTTGGGTCGCGGCGAGCAGTACTTC. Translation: CASSLGRGEQYF.

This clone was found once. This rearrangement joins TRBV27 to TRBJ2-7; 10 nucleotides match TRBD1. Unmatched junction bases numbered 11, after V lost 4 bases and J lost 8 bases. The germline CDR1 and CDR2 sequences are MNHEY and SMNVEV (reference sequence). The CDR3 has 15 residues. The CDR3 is CASSWNPRQGAKQYF. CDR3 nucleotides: TGTGCCAGCAGTTGGAATCCCCGACAGGGGGCAAAGCAGTACTTC.

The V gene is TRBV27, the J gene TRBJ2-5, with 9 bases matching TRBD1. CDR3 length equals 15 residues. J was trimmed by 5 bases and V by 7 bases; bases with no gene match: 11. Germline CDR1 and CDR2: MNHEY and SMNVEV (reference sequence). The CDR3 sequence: CASTLRDRDGETQYF. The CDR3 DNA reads TGTGCCAGCACCCTTCGGGACAGGGATGGTGAGACCCAGTACTTC.

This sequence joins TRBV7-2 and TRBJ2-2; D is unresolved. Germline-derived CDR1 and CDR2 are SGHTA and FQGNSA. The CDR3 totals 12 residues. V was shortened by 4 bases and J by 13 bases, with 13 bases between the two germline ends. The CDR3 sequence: CASSSRSLPLFF. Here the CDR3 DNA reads TGTGCCAGCAGCTCTCGGTCCCTCCCGCTGTTTTTT.

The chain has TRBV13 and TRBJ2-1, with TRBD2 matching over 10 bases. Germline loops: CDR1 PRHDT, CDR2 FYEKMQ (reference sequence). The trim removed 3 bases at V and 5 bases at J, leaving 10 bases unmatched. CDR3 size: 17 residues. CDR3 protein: CASSFGLEGLANNEQFF. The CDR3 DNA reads TGTGCCAGCAGCTTTGGTTTAGAGGGACTAGCGAACAATGAGCAGTTCTTC. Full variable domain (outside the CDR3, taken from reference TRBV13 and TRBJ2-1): AAGVIQSPRHLIKEKRETATLKCYPIPRHDTVYWYQQGPGQDPQFLISFYEKMQSDKGSIPDRFSAQQFSDYHSELNMSSLELGDSALYFCASSFGLEGLANNEQFFGPGTRLTVL.

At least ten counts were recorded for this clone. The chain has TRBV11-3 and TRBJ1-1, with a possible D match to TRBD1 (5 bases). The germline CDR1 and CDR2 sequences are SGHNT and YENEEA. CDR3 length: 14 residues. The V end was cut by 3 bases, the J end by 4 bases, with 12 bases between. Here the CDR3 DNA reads TGTGCCAGCAGCTTGGGGGGTGAGGGCACTGAAGCTTTCTTT. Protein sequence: CASSLGGEGTEAFF. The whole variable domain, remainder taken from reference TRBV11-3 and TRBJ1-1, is EAGVVQSPRYKIIEKKQPVAFWCNPISGHNTLYWYLQNLGQGPELLIRYENEEAVDDSQLPKDRFSAERLKGVDSTLKIQPAELGDSAVYLCASSLGGEGTEAFFGQGTRLTVV.